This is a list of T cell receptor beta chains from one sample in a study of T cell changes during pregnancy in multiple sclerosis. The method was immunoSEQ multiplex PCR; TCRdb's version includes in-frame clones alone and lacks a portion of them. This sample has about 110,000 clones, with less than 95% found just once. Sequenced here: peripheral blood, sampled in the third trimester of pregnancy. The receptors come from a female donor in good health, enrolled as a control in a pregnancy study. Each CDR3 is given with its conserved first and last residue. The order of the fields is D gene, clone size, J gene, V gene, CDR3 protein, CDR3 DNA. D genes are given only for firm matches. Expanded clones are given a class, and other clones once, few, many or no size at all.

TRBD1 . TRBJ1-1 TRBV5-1 CASSKRTGGTNTEAFF TGCGCCAGCAGCAAAAGGACAGGGGGTACGAACACTGAAGCTTTCTTT
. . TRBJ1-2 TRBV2 CASSANINYGYTF TGTGCCAGCAGTGCGAACATTAACTATGGCTACACCTTC
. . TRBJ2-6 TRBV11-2 CASSRGGQQSRANVLTF TGTGCCAGCAGCAGAGGAGGGCAACAAAGTCGGGCCAACGTCCTGACTTTC
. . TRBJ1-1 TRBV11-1 CASTSGTTNTEAFF TGTGCCAGCACCTCCGGGACAACGAACACTGAAGCTTTCTTT
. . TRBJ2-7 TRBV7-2 CASSSVPYEQYF TGTGCCAGCAGCTCTGTCCCCTACGAGCAGTACTTC
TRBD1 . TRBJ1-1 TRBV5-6 CASSSRGHFNTEAFF TGTGCCAGCAGCTCCAGGGGGCATTTCAACACTGAAGCTTTCTTT
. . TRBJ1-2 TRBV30 CAWAILYGYTF TGTGCCTGGGCCATACTCTATGGCTACACCTTC
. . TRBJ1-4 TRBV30 CAWSDWNSRINEKLFF TGTGCCTGGAGTGATTGGAACAGTCGAATTAATGAAAAACTGTTTTTT
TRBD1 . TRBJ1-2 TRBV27 CASSFASNRGGYTF TGTGCCAGCAGTTTCGCTTCAAACAGGGGTGGCTACACCTTC
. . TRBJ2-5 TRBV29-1 CSVQWGRLGETQYF TGCAGCGTTCAATGGGGCAGGCTTGGTGAGACCCAGTACTTC
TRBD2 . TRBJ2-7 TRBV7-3 CASSFNGGVGEQYF TGTGCCAGCAGCTTTAACGGGGGGGTCGGGGAGCAGTACTTC
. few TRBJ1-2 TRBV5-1 CASSLDSNYGYTF TGCGCCAGCAGCTTGGACAGTAACTATGGCTACACCTTC
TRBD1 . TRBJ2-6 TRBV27 CASSSTIGQGNTGANVLTF TGTGCCAGCAGTTCGACTATAGGACAGGGAAATACTGGGGCCAACGTCCTGACTTTC
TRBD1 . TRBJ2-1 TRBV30 CAWRGQGGSYNEQFF TGTGCCTGGAGGGGACAGGGAGGGTCCTACAATGAGCAGTTCTTC
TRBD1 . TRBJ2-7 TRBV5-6 CASSLGQGLFYEQYF TGTGCCAGCAGCTTGGGACAGGGTTTATTCTACGAGCAGTACTTC
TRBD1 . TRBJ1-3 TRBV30 CAWSAGTGWGNTIYF TGTGCCTGGAGTGCCGGGACAGGGTGGGGAAACACCATATATTTT